These T cell receptor beta chains were read from a single sample in a study of blood T cells in healthy people across ages. TCRdb processed the 5' RACE reads anew with MiXCR; each CDR3 protein has one entry. This table has under 2,000,000 distinct CDR3 sequences, around half appearing once. Sequenced input: blood. The receptor source for this set is a woman between 40 and 55 years old in good health. CDR3s include the opening cysteine and the closing phenylalanine or tryptophan. A D gene is named only where the DNA matches it firmly. The size of a clone is reported for some rows only, either as once, few or many, or as a class for expanded clones.

TRBJ2-3 . . TRBV7-2 TGTGCCAGCAGCTGCGGGGACATGAGACGTGGAGATACGCAGTATTTT CASSCGDMRRGDTQYF
TRBJ2-1 TRBD2 once TRBV7-9 TGTGCCAGCTCAAAACGGGGGGGGGACAATGAGCAGTTCTTC CASSKRGGDNEQFF
TRBJ2-3 TRBD1 . TRBV6-2/TRBV6-3 TGTGCCAGCAGTTACTCGGACAGGGCATCGACAGATACGCAGTATTTT CASSYSDRASTDTQYF
TRBJ2-3 TRBD2 . TRBV28 TGTGCCAGCAGTTTTAGTTTGGGGACTAGGAGCACAGATACGCAGTATTTT CASSFSLGTRSTDTQYF
TRBJ1-2 . few TRBV29-1 TGCAGCGTTGAGGTCCCTCCGTGGGGCTACACCTTC CSVEVPPWGYTF
TRBJ2-3 . . TRBV27 TGTGCCAGCAGTGTTTCCCGACTTGATACGCAGTATTTT CASSVSRLDTQYF
TRBJ1-5 . . TRBV20-1 TGCAGTGCTAGAGCGGGTCCGCCCCAGCATTTT CSARAGPPQHF
TRBJ2-7 . . TRBV28 TGTGCCAGCAGTTCTAGGACGTCCACCTACGAGCAGTACTTC CASSSRTSTYEQYF
TRBJ2-7 . few TRBV7-2 TGTGCCAGCAGCTTAGCGGCACAGACTTACGAGCAGTACTTC CASSLAAQTYEQYF
TRBJ2-7 . . TRBV7-9 TGTGCCAGCAGCTTAATAAGAGGGAGGAGTGAGGGCCACGAGCAGTACTTC CASSLIRGRSEGHEQYF
TRBJ2-2 . . TRBV5-1 TGCGCCAGCAGCTTGGTCCCGGGGACCGGGGAGCTGTTTTTT CASSLVPGTGELFF
TRBJ1-5 . . TRBV27 TGTGCCAGCAGTTTAGATCAGAAAGTTCAGCCCCAGCATTTT CASSLDQKVQPQHF
TRBJ1-2 . few TRBV9 TGTGCCAGCAGTCCTAACGGTGTGGGAGGCTACACCTTC CASSPNGVGGYTF
TRBJ1-2 . . TRBV24-1 TGTGCCACCAGTGTCCAGGGACCTCCCTATGGCTACACCTTC CATSVQGPPYGYTF
TRBJ1-2 TRBD1 few TRBV20-1 TGCAGTGCTTCCCACAGGGGGAACTATGGCTACACCTTC CSASHRGNYGYTF
TRBJ1-2 . . TRBV15 TGTGCCACCAGCAGAGACGTTCTTTTCTATGGCTACACCTTC CATSRDVLFYGYTF
TRBJ2-1 . once TRBV15 TGTGCCACCAGCAGAGATGTGGCGAGCCAGTTCTTC CATSRDVASQFF
TRBJ2-3 . once TRBV20-1 TGCAGTGCTAGAACTCCGGGACTCCATACGCAGTATTTT CSARTPGLHTQYF
TRBJ2-2 . . TRBV5-5 TGTGCCAGCAGCCAATCCGGGACAATGAACACCGGGGAGCTGTTTTTT CASSQSGTMNTGELFF
TRBJ1-4 . . TRBV10-3 TGTGCCATCAGTGGACAGGAGGGCGAAAAACTGTTTTTT CAISGQEGEKLFF
TRBJ1-2 . . TRBV20-1 TGCAGTGCTAGACCCTGGGACATGATTGGCTACACCTTC CSARPWDMIGYTF
TRBJ2-3 . . TRBV7-9 TGTGCCAGCAGCTTAGGTTTTGAGGGGGCAGATACGCAGTATTTT CASSLGFEGADTQYF
TRBJ1-5 . few TRBV7-2 TGTGCCAGCAGTTTGAGGGAACAGCCCCAGCATTTT CASSLREQPQHF
TRBJ2-3 . . TRBV12-3/TRBV12-4 TGTGCCAACAGCCCCGGTATGGGGTTTACTAGCACAGATACGCAGTATTTT CANSPGMGFTSTDTQYF